These 5 T cell receptor beta chains were sequenced from one sample in a study of blood T cells in healthy people across ages. A second roughly 7 to 12 cycle PCR used barcoded and J-beta primers. TCRdb redid the calling of the 5' RACE reads with MiXCR, one entry per CDR3 protein. The sample has about 800,000 distinct CDR3 sequences, approximately 25% seen once. This sample was shared with a second study, whose subject was T cells of mothers and their children.

The specimen was blood. These TCRs come from a boy between 10 and 17 years old in good health.

This clonotype came up a few times. This is likely a read error, given that the CDR3 carries no conserved phenylalanine or tryptophan at its end. The chain uses TRBV15 and TRBJ2-3; D ambiguous. The V end was cut by 3 bases, the J end by 0 bases, with 13 bases between. The CDR3 loop spans 16 amino acids. CDR1 and CDR2 from the germline V gene are LNHNV and YYDKDF (reference sequence). CDR3 in amino acids: CATSRGYTTSTDTQYS. For the CDR3, the DNA is TGTGCCACCAGCAGGGGTTACACTACTAGCACAGATACGCAGTATTCT.

This clonotype has only a few counts. This CDR3 reads CASSVGLAGGQVEQFF. CDR3 coding DNA: TGTGCCAGCAGCGTGGGACTAGCGGGAGGCCAGGTGGAGCAGTTCTTC. This sequence joins TRBV9 and TRBJ2-5, with 15 bases aligning to TRBD2. The last part of the DNA fits TRBJ2-1 better; the J call may be wrong. The germline V gene encodes CDR1 SGDLS and CDR2 YYNGEE. The CDR3 runs 16 residues.

This clonotype was seen a few times. CDR3: CATSSPPAGRTADTQYF. The CDR3 region has the DNA TGTGCCACCAGCAGCCCCCCAGCGGGGCGGACTGCCGATACGCAGTATTTT. The chain joins TRBV15 to TRBJ2-3; TRBD2 matches at 7 bases. This CDR3 contains 17 residues. Unmatched junction bases numbered 15, after V lost 3 bases and J lost 6 bases. CDR1 is LNHNV and CDR2 is YYDKDF in the germline V gene (reference sequence).

V gene TRBV2 combines with J gene TRBJ2-2; D gene uncertain. CDR3 length equals 15 residues. The germline V gene has CDR1 SNHLY and CDR2 FYNNEI. V was pared by 6 bases and J by 1 base, with 12 bases between. The CDR3 coding sequence is TGTGCCAGCAGCCGTAACTCGCAGAACACCGGGGAGCTGTTTTTT. The encoded protein is CASSRNSQNTGELFF.

This chain links TRBV20-1 with TRBJ2-3, with 11 bases fitting TRBD2. Losses at the gene ends were 3 bases for V and 4 bases for J; bases not matched to a gene: 6. CDR3 length: 15 amino acids. Looked up from germline, CDR1 is DFQATT and CDR2 is SNEGSKA (reference sequence). In nucleotides, the CDR3 is TGCAGTGCTAGGCGCACTAGCGGGAGCCCAGATACGCAGTATTTT. Residues: CSARRTSGSPDTQYF.